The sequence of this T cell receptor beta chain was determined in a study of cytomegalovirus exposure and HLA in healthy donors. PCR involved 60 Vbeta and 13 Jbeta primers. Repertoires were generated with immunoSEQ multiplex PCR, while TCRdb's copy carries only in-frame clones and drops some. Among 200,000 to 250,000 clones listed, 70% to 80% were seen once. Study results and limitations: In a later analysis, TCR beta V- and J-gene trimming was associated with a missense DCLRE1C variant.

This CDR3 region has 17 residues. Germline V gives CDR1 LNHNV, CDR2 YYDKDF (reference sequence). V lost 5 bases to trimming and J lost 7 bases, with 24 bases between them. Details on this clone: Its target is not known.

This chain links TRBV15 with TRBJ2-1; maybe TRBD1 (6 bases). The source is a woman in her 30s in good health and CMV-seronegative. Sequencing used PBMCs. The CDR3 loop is CATSPTPQTGRGNEQFF. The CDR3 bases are TGTGCCACCAGCCCCACTCCACAGACAGGCCGAGGGAATGAGCAGTTCTTC. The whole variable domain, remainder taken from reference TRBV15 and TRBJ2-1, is DAMVIQNPRYQVTQFGKPVTLSCSQTLNHNVMYWYQQKSSQAPKLLFHYYDKDFNNEADTPDNFQSRRPNTSFCFLDIRSPGLGDTAMYLCATSPTPQTGRGNEQFFGPGTRLTVL.